This T cell receptor beta chain was retrieved from a study of identical twins. TCRdb passed the 5' RACE reads through MiXCR, listing each CDR3 protein once. The table records approximately 1.8 million distinct CDR3 sequences, 25% to 35% of them present only once. Study conclusions and caveats: The models systematically underestimated how much out-of-frame TCR alpha was shared in monozygotic twins. The authors noted that invariant MAIT and iNKT cells could partly confound zero-insertion analyses. Weaker excess twin sharing was observed in beta out-of-frame sequences.

As concerns this clonotype: Its antigen is not known.

Looked up from germline, CDR1 is ENHRY and CDR2 is SYGVKD. The CDR3 extends over 15 amino acids. The receptor was derived from a newborn girl in good health. The sample comprised cord blood. The chain joins TRBV10-3 to TRBJ2-5; weak D call: TRBD1 (5 bases). The end of the DNA is better explained by TRBJ2-7, so the J call may be wrong. The CDR3 here is CAISDRAVLGDEQYF. The DNA of the CDR3 is TGTGCCATCAGTGACAGGGCGGTCCTTGGGGACGAGCAGTACTTC.